This T cell receptor (beta chain) was retrieved from a study of control samples from healthy donors and cancer patients. The table came from immunoSEQ multiplex PCR; TCRdb's copy has only in-frame clones and leaves some out. The repertoire holds about 150,000 clones, with 90% to 95% as singletons. Trimming took 1 base from V and 0 from J, leaving 11 bases between them. Looked up from germline, CDR1 is KGHSH and CDR2 is LQKENI. This CDR3 has 16 residues. This sequence originates from a man aged 18 to 35 in good health. The chain has TRBV18 and TRBJ2-3, with D possibly called TRBD1 or TRBD2 (6 bases each). The sequenced sample consisted of blood. CDR3 residues: CASSPLRGPSTDTQYF. As DNA, the CDR3 is TGTGCCAGCTCACCACTCCGGGGGCCTAGCACAGATACGCAGTATTTT. Variable domain in full (rest from reference TRBV18 and TRBJ2-3): NAGVMQNPRHLVRRRGQEARLRCSPMKGHSHVYWYRQLPEEGLKFMVYLQKENIIDESGMPKERFSAEFPKEGPSILRIQQVVRGDSAAYFCASSPLRGPSTDTQYFGPGTRLTVL.